Below are 2 T cell receptor beta chains sequenced from a single sample in a study of CD8 T cells in ankylosing spondylitis. Study-wide results and limits: One TCR beta motif, made up of several highly homologous variants, appeared characteristic of ankylosing spondylitis blood.

TCRdb used MiXCR to reprocess the 5' RACE reads, holding one entry per CDR3 protein. Of fewer than 400,000 distinct CDR3 sequences listed, 20% to 25% were seen once; the top ten hold around 16%. These receptors have no identified antigens. Sequenced: blood, either unsorted or a sorted T cell fraction (not recorded which). These receptors all stem from a male donor with ankylosing spondylitis.

The gene calls are TRBV7-8 and TRBJ1-4; no clear D gene. Trimming left V 5 bases short and J 10 bases short, with 17 bases between. This CDR3 has 14 residues. The germline V gene has CDR1 SGHVS and CDR2 FQNEAQ. DNA of the CDR3: TGTGCCAGCAGCCAACCGGTCCTTTCTGGAAAACTGTTTTTT. It encodes CASSQPVLSGKLFF.

This clonotype was observed a handful of times. This chain connects TRBV25-1 to TRBJ2-3; possible D gene TRBD1, 6 bases. In germline, CDR1 is MGHDK, CDR2 SYGVNS. V was shortened by 4 bases and J by 3 bases, with 14 bases between the two germline ends. The CDR3 is 15 residues long. The CDR3 loop is CASSAYYGQTDTQYF. In DNA form, the CDR3 reads TGTGCCAGCAGTGCGTACTATGGACAGACAGATACGCAGTATTTT.